These 24 T cell receptor beta chains came from one sample sequenced in a study of cytomegalovirus exposure and HLA in healthy donors. PCR was performed using 60 Vbeta and 13 Jbeta primers. TCRdb keeps only in-frame clones here, not all; method: immunoSEQ multiplex PCR. This sample has some 69,000 clones; under 80% occur once, and the top ten carry 14%. Source material: PBMCs. The receptors were sampled from a male donor in good health and CMV-seropositive.

The chain couples TRBV6-5 to TRBJ1-1; weak D call: TRBD1 (5 bases). CDR1 MNHEY and CDR2 SVGAGI come from the germline V gene. The CDR3 contains 13 residues. V was clipped by 4 bases and J by 10 bases, with 16 bases between them. CDR3 region: CASSSGIGVGAFF. In nucleotides, the CDR3 is TGTGCCAGCAGTTCTGGGATAGGGGTCGGAGCTTTCTTT.

V gene TRBV4-1 combines with J gene TRBJ2-3; 11 positions match TRBD2. Germline V gene data show CDR1 as MGHRA and CDR2 as YSYEKL. This CDR3 has 17 amino acids. V trimming: 4 bases; J trimming: 2 bases; junction bases outside the gene matches: 8. CDR3 residues: CASSRSGTSGFTDTQYF. CDR3 DNA sequence: TGCGCCAGCAGCCGCTCCGGGACTAGCGGTTTCACAGATACGCAGTATTTT.

This clone was counted a few times. The chain recombines TRBV9 with TRBJ1-3; D is undetermined. V lost 5 bases and J lost 3, with 18 bases in between. CDR3 length: 16 amino acids. Germline CDR1 and CDR2: SGDLS and YYNGEE. For the CDR3, the DNA is TGTGCCAGCAGTCTTACTTCGGGGAGTAATGGAAACACCATATATTTT. Protein product: CASSLTSGSNGNTIYF.

V is TRBV6-1 and J is TRBJ1-6, with 10 bases lining up with TRBD1. The V and J ends lost 6 bases and 7 bases, in that order; junction bases with no gene match: 3. CDR3 length: 14 amino acids. Germline V gene sequence: CDR1 MNHNS, CDR2 SASEGT. The DNA for the CDR3 is TGTGCCAGCAGGGCGACAGGGGGCAATTCACCCCTCCACTTT. Amino acids: CASRATGGNSPLHF.

There are a few counts of this clone. V is TRBV19 and J is TRBJ2-7, with D tentatively TRBD1 (6 bases). The germline V gene has CDR1 LNHDA and CDR2 SQIVND (reference sequence). The CDR3 runs 14 residues. Trimming shortened V by 7 bases and J by 6 bases, and 19 bases separated the two germline ends. The CDR3 region is CASKATGQTGEQYF. The CDR3 bases are TGTGCCAGTAAGGCCACAGGGCAAACGGGCGAGCAGTACTTC.

The chain carries TRBV4-1 and TRBJ2-7; TRBD2 matches at 7 bases. V lost 1 base and J lost 2; bases outside the gene matches: 5. CDR1 is MGHRA and CDR2 is YSYEKL in the germline V gene. The CDR3 consists of 15 residues. CDR3 residues: CASSQVLAETYEQYF. The CDR3 bases are TGCGCCAGCAGCCAAGTGCTAGCGGAAACCTACGAGCAGTACTTC.

This clone has just a few counts. V usage is TRBV4-1 and J usage is TRBJ1-1; TRBD1 might be the D (6 bases). Germline loops: CDR1 MGHRA, CDR2 YSYEKL. Trimming left V 2 bases short and J 6 bases short, with 13 bases between. This CDR3 spans 14 amino acids. In nucleotides, the CDR3 is TGCGCCAGCAGCCAAATGTCCAGGGGTGCTGAAGCTTTCTTT. Its translation is CASSQMSRGAEAFF.

The V gene is TRBV27, the J gene TRBJ1-5; D perhaps matches TRBD1 (5 bases). V lost 7 bases and J lost 0, with 16 bases in between. CDR1 is MNHEY, CDR2 SMNVEV, per germline (reference sequence). The CDR3 is 16 amino acids. CDR3 DNA: TGTGCCAGCACCCGATTCCCGGGGGATAGCAATCAGCCCCAGCATTTT. Translated: CASTRFPGDSNQPQHF.

The chain combines TRBV6-6 with TRBJ2-3, with TRBD1 matching 7 bases. The junction had 13 bases not matched to a gene; V was cut back by 7 bases and J by 6 bases. This CDR3 is 15 amino acids long. The V gene's germline CDR1 is MNHNY and CDR2 SVGAGI (reference sequence). CDR3 amino acids: CASTETGMSLDTQYF. The CDR3 nucleotides are TGTGCCAGCACCGAGACAGGGATGAGCTTGGATACGCAGTATTTT.

Details on this clone: At one boundary the junction diverges from the germline segment, which might be a read error. The CDR3, as DNA: TGTGCCAGTAGTGATGGGGGTGTGGCAGGGGGCAACACGGGGGAGCTGTTTTTT. It codes for CASSDGGVAGGNTGELFF. This sequence joins TRBV19 and TRBJ2-2; TRBD1 matches at 8 bases. The length of the CDR3 is 18 residues. The germline V gene encodes CDR1 LNHDA and CDR2 SQIVND (reference sequence).

The chain employs TRBV4-3 and TRBJ2-7; 9 bases agree with TRBD2. The CDR3 sequence is 16 residues long. Germline CDR1 is LGHNA and CDR2 is YSLEER. The V and J ends lost 0 bases and 1 base, in that order; junction bases with no gene match: 4. The DNA for the CDR3 is TGCGCCAGCAGCCAAGATAGGGCGGGGGGGTCCTACGAGCAGTACTTC. It is translated as CASSQDRAGGSYEQYF.

This clone was found a few times. The chain combines TRBV11-2 with TRBJ2-7, with D possibly matching TRBD2 (6 bases). The length of the CDR3 is 15 residues. Trimming stripped 1 base from V and 2 bases from J, with 12 bases between. CDR1 is SGHAT, CDR2 FQNNGV, per germline. The CDR3 nucleotides read TGTGCCAGCAGCTTAGGCCCCGGGGGAACCTACGAGCAGTACTTC. Encoded protein: CASSLGPGGTYEQYF.

V is TRBV5-4 and J is TRBJ1-3; a weak D match, TRBD1 (5 bases). Germline CDR1 SGHNT, CDR2 YYREEE (reference sequence). This CDR3 is built from 13 residues. V was trimmed by 1 base and J by 8 bases, leaving 10 bases between them. CDR3: CASSLQGEDTIYF. The CDR3 nucleotides are TGTGCCAGCAGCTTGCAGGGTGAGGACACCATATATTTT.

This clone occurred a few times. This chain links TRBV6-1 with TRBJ1-2; the D gene is possibly TRBD1 (6 bases). CDR1 MNHNS and CDR2 SASEGT come from the germline V gene. The germline V and J ends were trimmed by 5 bases and 4 bases, with 14 bases remaining between them. There are 14 residues in the CDR3. CDR3 in amino acids: CASSPGGRAYGYTF. CDR3 DNA sequence: TGTGCCAGCAGTCCGGGGGGCCGGGCCTATGGCTACACCTTC.

In this sample, this clone turned up a few times. The chain employs TRBV10-1 and TRBJ2-3; D is undetermined. Trimming pared 2 bases from V and 2 bases from J, leaving 5 bases between. This CDR3 has 13 amino acids. CDR1 and CDR2 (germline): WNHNN, SYGVQD (reference sequence). CDR3: CASSETDTDTQYF. CDR3 DNA: TGCGCCAGCAGTGAGACTGACACAGATACGCAGTATTTT.

The V gene is TRBV9, the J gene TRBJ1-1; D might be TRBD1 (6 bases). The ends were cut back, 1 base at V and 1 base at J, with 11 bases in the middle. The germline CDR1 and CDR2 sequences are SGDLS and YYNGEE. This CDR3 has 15 amino acids. The CDR3 protein is CASSVLTGTNTEAFF. CDR3 coding DNA: TGTGCCAGCAGCGTATTGACAGGCACGAACACTGAAGCTTTCTTT.

V gene TRBV5-1 combines with J gene TRBJ1-1; 8 bases agree with TRBD1. Germline trimming cut 1 base from V and 4 bases from J; bases unmatched to any gene: 6. The CDR3 covers 15 residues. CDR1 and CDR2 from the germline V gene are SGHRS and YFSETQ. The DNA of the CDR3 is TGCGCCAGCAGCTTGTTGAGGACAGGGAGCACTGAAGCTTTCTTT. As protein: CASSLLRTGSTEAFF.

Only a few counts were recorded for this clone. This chain links TRBV7-9 with TRBJ1-2, with TRBD1 as a possible D gene (6 bases). The CDR3 length is 13 residues. V shed 2 bases and J shed 8 bases, with 12 bases lying between them. The germline gives CDR1 SEHNR, CDR2 FQNEAQ (reference sequence). The CDR3 loop is CASSLRGARGYTF. CDR3 coding DNA: TGTGCCAGCAGCTTACGGGGGGCGAGAGGCTACACCTTC.

This clone was observed once. The chain combines TRBV9 with TRBJ2-1; the match to TRBD2 covers 9 bases. With V trimmed by 4 bases and J by 5 bases, 7 bases remained unmatched. This CDR3 has 15 amino acids. Germline V CDR1 and CDR2: SGDLS, YYNGEE. CDR3 DNA sequence: TGTGCCAGCAGCCCCCGACTAGCGGAGAACAATGAGCAGTTCTTC. Amino acid sequence: CASSPRLAENNEQFF.

This chain links TRBV7-2 with TRBJ2-5; TRBD2 matches 7 bases. Matching the DNA end better, TRBJ2-7 makes the J call doubtful. This CDR3 comprises 18 residues. The germline CDR1 and CDR2 sequences are SGHTA and FQGNSA. Here the CDR3 reads CASSLVGAGGRISYEQYF. CDR3 sequence (DNA): TGTGCCAGCAGCTTAGTGGGCGCCGGGGGGAGGATCTCCTACGAGCAGTACTTC.

This clone was counted between two and nine times. V usage is TRBV18 and J usage is TRBJ2-1, with TRBD2 identical over 7 bases. Losses at the gene ends were 4 bases for V and 4 bases for J; bases not matched to a gene: 1. Germline CDR1 and CDR2: KGHSH and LQKENI. The CDR3 length is 13 residues. This CDR3 is CASSLAGYNEQFF. The CDR3 DNA reads as TGTGCCAGCTCACTAGCGGGTTACAATGAGCAGTTCTTC.

V gene TRBV7-8 combines with J gene TRBJ1-2, with TRBD1 identical over 8 bases. The V segment lost 5 bases and the J segment 4 bases; nucleotides outside the gene matches: 9. The CDR3 contains 15 residues. The germline V gene encodes CDR1 SGHVS and CDR2 FQNEAQ. The CDR3 sequence: CASSASQGGIYGYTF. DNA for the CDR3: TGTGCCAGCAGCGCTTCACAGGGGGGGATCTATGGCTACACCTTC.

Here the CDR3 reads CASGTPGRPETLYF. DNA for the CDR3: TGTGCTAGTGGTACGCCTGGGCGACCCGAGACACTATATTTT. The gene calls are TRBV12-5 and TRBJ1-3; D is unclear. The CDR3 runs to 14 residues. The V and J ends lost 5 bases and 14 bases respectively, with 22 bases between them. Germline loops: CDR1 LGHNT, CDR2 FRNRAP.

A single count supports this clone. The chain recombines TRBV5-1 with TRBJ2-3, with 9 nucleotides matching TRBD2. Germline V gene data show CDR1 as SGHRS and CDR2 as YFSETQ. Trimming took 7 bases from V and 0 from J; bases not matched to a gene: 6. There are 15 residues in the CDR3. CDR3 bases: TGCGCCAGCGGGCCAGCGGGGGGCAGCACAGATACGCAGTATTTT. Translated: CASGPAGGSTDTQYF.